This entry lists 9 T cell receptor beta chains sequenced from one sample in a study of blood T cells in healthy people across ages. Next came a second PCR, run for roughly 6 to 11 cycles, which used a sample-barcoded 5' primer along with a J-beta primer mix. MiXCR, run by TCRdb on the 5' RACE reads, gives a single entry per CDR3 protein. The sample shows roughly 680,000 distinct CDR3 sequences, more than 20% of them seen only once. Sample: blood. The origin of the receptors is a man aged 65 to 85 in good health.

This clonotype was seen at least ten times. This chain uses TRBV27 with TRBJ1-5, with a weak D call TRBD1 (5 bases). The CDR3 contains 15 residues. Germline loops: CDR1 MNHEY, CDR2 SMNVEV (reference sequence). The germline V and J ends were trimmed by 8 bases and 1 base, with 15 bases remaining between them. In nucleotides, the CDR3 is TGTGCCAGCCGCCCCGGGACTGAGAGCAATCAGCCCCAGCATTTT. It specifies CASRPGTESNQPQHF.

This clonotype was counted only a few times. The chain couples TRBV29-1 to TRBJ2-5; possible D gene TRBD1, 6 bases. The germline CDR1 and CDR2 sequences are SQVTM and ANQGSEA. This CDR3 has 14 residues. Trimming cost V 5 bases and J 11 bases, with 24 bases left between them. CDR3 residues: CSVSPGTRDSEQYF. The CDR3 nucleotides are TGCAGCGTTTCCCCCGGGACAAGGGATTCAGAGCAGTACTTC.

This clonotype appeared a few times. The J gene is TRBJ1-6, the V gene TRBV2; unclear D gene. The CDR3 contains 12 residues. Looked up from germline, CDR1 is SNHLY and CDR2 is FYNNEI. Trimming pared 5 bases from V and 13 bases from J, leaving 12 bases between. CDR3 protein: CASSQRASPLHF. In DNA, the CDR3 is TGTGCCAGCAGTCAAAGGGCATCTCCCCTCCACTTT.

This chain uses TRBV28 with TRBJ1-6, with D unresolved. Trimming removed 3 bases at V and 6 bases at J, with 12 bases between. This CDR3 is 15 amino acids long. In germline, CDR1 is MDHEN, CDR2 SYDVKM. The CDR3 spells CASSFGQVSNSPLHF. CDR3 coding DNA: TGTGCCAGCAGTTTCGGGCAGGTCTCTAATTCACCCCTCCACTTT.

The chain joins TRBV11-2 to TRBJ2-1, with D possibly being TRBD1 (7 bases). The germline V gene has CDR1 SGHAT and CDR2 FQNNGV. This CDR3 spans 14 amino acids. V was pared by 5 bases and J by 4 bases, with 12 bases between. CDR3 loop: CASSQGGLYNEQFF. The CDR3, as DNA: TGTGCCAGCAGCCAGGGGGGACTGTACAATGAGCAGTTCTTC.

This clonotype was counted only a few times. CDR3 residues: CASSVRDSSSYEQYF. CDR3 sequence (DNA): TGTGCCAGCAGTGTGAGGGACAGCAGCTCCTACGAGCAGTACTTC. This chain joins TRBV6-5 and TRBJ2-5; 7 bases are shared with TRBD1. The J call may be incorrect, as the DNA end agrees better with TRBJ2-7. Germline CDR1 and CDR2: MNHEY and SVGAGI. The CDR3 spans 15 residues.

This clonotype was seen just once. This rearrangement joins TRBV11-2 to TRBJ1-2; no clear D gene. Germline V gene sequence: CDR1 SGHAT, CDR2 FQNNGV. V lost 1 base to trimming and J lost 3 bases, with 9 bases between them. This CDR3 comprises 14 residues. The CDR3 nucleotides read TGTGCCAGCAGCTTAGGGCTTGTCGACTATGGCTACACCTTC. The encoded protein is CASSLGLVDYGYTF.

The rearrangement joins TRBV5-6 to TRBJ2-3; perhaps TRBD2 as D (6 bases). The V gene lost 8 bases and the J gene lost 1 base, with 14 bases spanning the gap. The CDR3 covers 14 residues. Germline CDR1 is SGHDT and CDR2 is YYEEEE. The CDR3 bases are TGTGCCAGTTCGTGGGGGGTTCGCACAGATACGCAGTATTTT. This translates into CASSWGVRTDTQYF.

To note about this clonotype: The junction departs from the called germline gene at one end, perhaps through a read error. The chain combines TRBV12-3 or TRBV12-4 with TRBJ2-1; 7 nucleotides align to TRBD2. CDR3 size: 14 residues. The CDR3 DNA is TGTGCCAGCAGTTTAGGGGCGGGAGACAATGAGCAGGTCTTC. This translates into CASSLGAGDNEQVF.